This T cell receptor (beta chain) derives from a study of blood T cell repertoires in COVID-19. Study as a whole: Material from acute and convalescent COVID-19 was sourced from the United States, Italy and Spain. Sample material is recorded as cDNA or gDNA derived from T cells, B-cell-depleted T cells, or PBMCs.

V lost 5 bases, J lost 4 bases, and 7 bases stayed unmatched. Per the germline V gene, CDR1 is MNHEY and CDR2 is SVGAGI. This CDR3 contains 15 residues. Authors' data handling: Cell counts per sample came from amplifying reference gene primers. The table came from immunoSEQ multiplex PCR; TCRdb's copy has only in-frame clones and leaves some out. V, J and clone size are those of that table, while D and trimming were read from the DNA. The profile shows some 120,000 clones, roughly 80% of them singletons. The TCR originated in a woman between 50 and 59 years old with acute or convalescent COVID-19. Material: peripheral blood. The V call is TRBV6-5, the J call TRBJ1-3; 8 bases fit TRBD1. The CDR3 sequence: CASSPLDRVGNTIYF. CDR3 sequence (DNA): TGTGCCAGCAGTCCCCTGGACAGGGTGGGAAACACCATATATTTT.